This T cell receptor beta chain was found in a study of vaccination and CD4 T cells after COVID-19. Turning to the study itself: Two Hispanic individuals were among six male and four female convalescent patients.

With regard to this clonotype: Its antigen is as yet unknown.

Cultured CD4+ T cell DNA underwent sequencing with the Oncomine TCR Beta short-read assay. MiXCR was run by TCRdb on the PCR reads, yielding one entry per CDR3 protein. The sample has approximately 20,000 distinct CDR3 sequences; about half are singletons. The ends were cut back, 4 bases at V and 7 bases at J, with 25 bases in the middle. Germline V gene data show CDR1 as KGHSH and CDR2 as LQKENI. The CDR3 spans 18 residues. Treatment meaning: roughly 10-day PBMC culture with coronavirus spike peptide pools or control peptides (ViraFEST assay). Positive PCR dates ranged from March to December 2020; these dates predated US Alpha, Beta and Delta variants.

Sequencing used CD4+ T cells from blood, cultured in vitro, obtained after SARS-CoV-2 vaccination. This sequence joins TRBV18 and TRBJ2-2, with no clear D. The clonotype comes from a human donor who had recovered from COVID-19. In DNA, the CDR3 is TGTGCCAGCTCACGCTCATTGGGCGGCCTCAATGACAACGGGGAGCTGTTTTTT. Translation gives CASSRSLGGLNDNGELFF.